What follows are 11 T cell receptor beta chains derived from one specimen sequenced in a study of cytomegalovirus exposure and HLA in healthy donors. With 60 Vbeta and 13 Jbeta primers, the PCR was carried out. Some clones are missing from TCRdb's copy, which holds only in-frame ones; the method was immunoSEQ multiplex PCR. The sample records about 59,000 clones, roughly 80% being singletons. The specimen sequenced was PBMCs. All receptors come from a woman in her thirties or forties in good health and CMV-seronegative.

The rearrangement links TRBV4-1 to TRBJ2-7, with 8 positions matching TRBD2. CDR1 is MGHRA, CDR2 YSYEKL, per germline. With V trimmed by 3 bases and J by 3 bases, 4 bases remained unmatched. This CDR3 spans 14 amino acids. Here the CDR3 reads CASSHAGGHYEQYF. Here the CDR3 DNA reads TGCGCCAGCAGCCATGCGGGAGGCCACTACGAGCAGTACTTC.

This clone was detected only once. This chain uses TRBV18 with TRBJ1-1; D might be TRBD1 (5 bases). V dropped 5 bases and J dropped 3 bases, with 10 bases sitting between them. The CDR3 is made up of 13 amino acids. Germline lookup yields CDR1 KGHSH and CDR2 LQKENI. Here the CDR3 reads CASSTSGYTEAFF. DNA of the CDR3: TGTGCCAGCTCAACCTCAGGGTACACTGAAGCTTTCTTT.

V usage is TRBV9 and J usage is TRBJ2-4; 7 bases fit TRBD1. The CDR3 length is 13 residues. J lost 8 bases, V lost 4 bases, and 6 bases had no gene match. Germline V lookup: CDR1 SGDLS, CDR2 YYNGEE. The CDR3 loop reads CASSIDRVDIQYF. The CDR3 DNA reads TGTGCCAGCAGCATCGACAGGGTGGACATTCAGTACTTC.

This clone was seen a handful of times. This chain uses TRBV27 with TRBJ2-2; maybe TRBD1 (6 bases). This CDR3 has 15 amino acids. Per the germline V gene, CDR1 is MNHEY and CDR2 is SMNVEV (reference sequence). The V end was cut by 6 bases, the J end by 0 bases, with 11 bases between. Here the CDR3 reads CASSPGTSNTGELFF. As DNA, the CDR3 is TGTGCCAGCAGCCCCGGGACATCGAACACCGGGGAGCTGTTTTTT.

The chain's CDR3 is CASSPTVQRNTEAFF. The CDR3 nucleotides read TGTGCCAGCTCACCAACAGTACAACGGAACACTGAAGCTTTCTTT. The chain recombines TRBV18 with TRBJ1-1, with no clear D. The V end was cut by 2 bases, the J end by 1 base, with 11 bases between. The length of the CDR3 is 15 residues. CDR1 KGHSH and CDR2 LQKENI come from the germline V gene.

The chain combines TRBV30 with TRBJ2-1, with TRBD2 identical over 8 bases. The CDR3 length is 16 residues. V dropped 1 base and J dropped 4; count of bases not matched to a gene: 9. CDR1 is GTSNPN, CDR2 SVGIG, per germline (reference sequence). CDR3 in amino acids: CAWSEVLAVLYNEQFF. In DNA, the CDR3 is TGTGCCTGGAGTGAAGTACTAGCGGTATTATACAATGAGCAGTTCTTC.

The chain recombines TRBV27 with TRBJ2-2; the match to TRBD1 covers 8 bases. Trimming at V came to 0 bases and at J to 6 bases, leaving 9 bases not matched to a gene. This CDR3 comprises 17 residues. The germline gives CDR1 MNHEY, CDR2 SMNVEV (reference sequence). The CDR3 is CASSLSSGTGLSGELFF. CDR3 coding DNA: TGTGCCAGCAGTTTATCGTCGGGGACAGGTTTGTCCGGGGAGCTGTTTTTT.

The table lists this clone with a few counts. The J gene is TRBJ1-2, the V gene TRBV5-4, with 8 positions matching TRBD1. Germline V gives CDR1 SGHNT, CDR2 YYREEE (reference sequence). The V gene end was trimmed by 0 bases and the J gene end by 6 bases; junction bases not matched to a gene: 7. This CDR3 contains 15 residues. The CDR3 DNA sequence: TGTGCCAGCAGCTTGGGAGGGCAGGGGGCGAATGGCTACACCTTC. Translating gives CASSLGGQGANGYTF. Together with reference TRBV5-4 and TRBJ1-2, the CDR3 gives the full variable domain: ETGVTQSPTHLIKTRGQQVTLRCSSQSGHNTVSWYQQALGQGPQFIFQYYREEENGRGNFPPRFSGLQFPNYSSELNVNALELDDSALYLCASSLGGQGANGYTFGSGTRLTVV.

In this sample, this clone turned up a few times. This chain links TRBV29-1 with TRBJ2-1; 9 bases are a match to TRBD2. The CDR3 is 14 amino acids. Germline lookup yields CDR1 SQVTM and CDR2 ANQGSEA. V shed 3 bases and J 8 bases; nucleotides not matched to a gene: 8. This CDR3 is CSVDSLAGFDEQFF. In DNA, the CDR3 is TGCAGCGTTGATTCCCTAGCGGGATTCGATGAGCAGTTCTTC.

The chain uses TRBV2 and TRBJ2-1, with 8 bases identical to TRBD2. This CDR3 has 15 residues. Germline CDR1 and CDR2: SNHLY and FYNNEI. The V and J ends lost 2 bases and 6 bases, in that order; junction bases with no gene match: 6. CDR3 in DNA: TGTGCCAGCAGTGAATGGAGGACTAGCTTCAATGAGCAGTTCTTC. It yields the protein CASSEWRTSFNEQFF.

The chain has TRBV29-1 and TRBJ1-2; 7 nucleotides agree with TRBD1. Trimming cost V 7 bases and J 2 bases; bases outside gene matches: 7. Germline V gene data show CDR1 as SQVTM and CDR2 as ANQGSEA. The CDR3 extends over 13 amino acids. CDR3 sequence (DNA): TGCAGCGGGACCCTGGGACAGAACTATGGCTACACCTTC. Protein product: CSGTLGQNYGYTF.